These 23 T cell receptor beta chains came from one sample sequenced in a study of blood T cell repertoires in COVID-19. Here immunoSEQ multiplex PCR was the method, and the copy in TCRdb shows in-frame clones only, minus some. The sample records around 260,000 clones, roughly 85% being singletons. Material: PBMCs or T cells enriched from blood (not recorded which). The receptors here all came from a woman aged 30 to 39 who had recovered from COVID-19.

Here the CDR3 DNA reads TGTGCCAGCTCACCCGTCCAGGGGTCCGGGGCCAACGTCCTGACTTTC. Its translation is CASSPVQGSGANVLTF. This sequence joins TRBV18 and TRBJ2-6; tentative D call: TRBD1 (6 bases). Trimming took off 3 bases at V and 4 bases at J, with 13 bases between the two ends. The CDR3 contains 16 residues. Germline V gene data show CDR1 as KGHSH and CDR2 as LQKENI.

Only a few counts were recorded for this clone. CDR3 residues: CASSSIGWAGGNQPQHF. In DNA form, the CDR3 reads TGTGCCAGCAGTTCAATTGGCTGGGCAGGGGGCAATCAGCCCCAGCATTTT. The chain couples TRBV27 to TRBJ1-5; D perhaps matches TRBD1 (6 bases). CDR3 length: 17 amino acids. V was cut by 4 bases and J by 2 bases, with 18 bases left in between. Germline V gives CDR1 MNHEY, CDR2 SMNVEV (reference sequence).

The CDR3 DNA follows: TGTGCCAGCAGCTTAGCGGATTACAGGGGGAAGGATGAGCAGTTCTTC. This encodes CASSLADYRGKDEQFF. The chain uses TRBV7-9 and TRBJ2-1; 8 bases are shared with TRBD1. This CDR3 is 16 amino acids long. The germline V gene encodes CDR1 SEHNR and CDR2 FQNEAQ (reference sequence). V lost 0 bases and J lost 8; bases outside the gene matches: 9.

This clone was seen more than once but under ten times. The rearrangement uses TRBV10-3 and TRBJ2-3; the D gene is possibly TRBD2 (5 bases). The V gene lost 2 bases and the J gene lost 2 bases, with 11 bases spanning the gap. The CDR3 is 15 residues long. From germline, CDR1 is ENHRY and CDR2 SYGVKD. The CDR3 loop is CAISEASKDTDTQYF. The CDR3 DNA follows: TGTGCCATCAGTGAGGCTAGCAAAGACACAGATACGCAGTATTTT.

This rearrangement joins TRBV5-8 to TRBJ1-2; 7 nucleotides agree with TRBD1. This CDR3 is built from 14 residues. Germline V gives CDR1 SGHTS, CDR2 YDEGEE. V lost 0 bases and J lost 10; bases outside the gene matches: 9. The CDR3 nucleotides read TGTGCCAGCAGCTTGGCGACAGGGAGGATTGCCTACACCTTC. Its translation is CASSLATGRIAYTF.

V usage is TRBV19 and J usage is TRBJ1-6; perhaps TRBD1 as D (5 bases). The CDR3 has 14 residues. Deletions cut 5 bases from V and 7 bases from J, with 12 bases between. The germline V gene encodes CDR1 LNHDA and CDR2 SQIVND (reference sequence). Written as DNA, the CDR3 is TGTGCCAGTAGTGAAGGGACTCGAAATTCACCCCTCCACTTT. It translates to CASSEGTRNSPLHF.

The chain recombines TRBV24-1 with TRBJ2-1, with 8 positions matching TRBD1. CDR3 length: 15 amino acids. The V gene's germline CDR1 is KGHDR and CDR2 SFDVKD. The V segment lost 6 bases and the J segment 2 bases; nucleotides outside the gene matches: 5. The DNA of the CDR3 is TGTGCCACCAGTAGCGCAGGGGGCGCCTACAATGAGCAGTTCTTC. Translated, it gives CATSSAGGAYNEQFF.

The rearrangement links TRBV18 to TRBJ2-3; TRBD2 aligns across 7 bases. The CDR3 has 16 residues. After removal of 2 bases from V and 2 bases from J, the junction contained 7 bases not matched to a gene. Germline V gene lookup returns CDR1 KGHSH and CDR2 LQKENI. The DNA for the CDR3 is TGTGCCAGCTCACCAATCCCGGGGGGAAACACAGATACGCAGTATTTT. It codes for CASSPIPGGNTDTQYF.

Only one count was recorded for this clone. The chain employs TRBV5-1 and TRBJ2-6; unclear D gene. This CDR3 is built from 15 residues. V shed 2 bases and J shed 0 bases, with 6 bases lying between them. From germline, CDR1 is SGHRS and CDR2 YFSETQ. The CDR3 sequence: CASSLPSSGANVLTF. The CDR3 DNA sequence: TGCGCCAGCAGCTTACCCAGCTCTGGGGCCAACGTCCTGACTTTC.

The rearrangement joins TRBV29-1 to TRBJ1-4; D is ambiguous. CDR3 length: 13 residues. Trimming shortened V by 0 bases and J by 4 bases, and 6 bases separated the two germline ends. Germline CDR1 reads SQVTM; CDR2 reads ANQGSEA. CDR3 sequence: CSVEDRGNEKLFF. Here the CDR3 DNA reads TGCAGCGTTGAAGATCGAGGTAATGAAAAACTGTTTTTT.

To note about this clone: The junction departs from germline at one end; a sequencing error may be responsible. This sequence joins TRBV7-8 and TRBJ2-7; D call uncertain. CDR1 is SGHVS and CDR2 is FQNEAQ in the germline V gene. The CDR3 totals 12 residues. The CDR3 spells CASSLGGPPSNF. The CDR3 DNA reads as TGTGCCAGCAGCTTAGGTGGCCCTCCTTCCAACTTC.

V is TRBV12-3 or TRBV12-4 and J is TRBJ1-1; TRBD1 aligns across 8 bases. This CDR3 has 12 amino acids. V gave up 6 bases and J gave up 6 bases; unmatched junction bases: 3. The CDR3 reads CASRGQGAEAFF. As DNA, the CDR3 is TGTGCCAGCAGAGGACAGGGAGCTGAAGCTTTCTTT.

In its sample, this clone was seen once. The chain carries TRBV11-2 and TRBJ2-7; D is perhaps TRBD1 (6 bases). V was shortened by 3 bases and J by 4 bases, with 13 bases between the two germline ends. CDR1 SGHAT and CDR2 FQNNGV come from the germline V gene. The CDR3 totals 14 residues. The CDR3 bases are TGTGCCAGCAGCTTCCTGGACAGTAGTTACGAGCAGTACTTC. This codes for CASSFLDSSYEQYF.

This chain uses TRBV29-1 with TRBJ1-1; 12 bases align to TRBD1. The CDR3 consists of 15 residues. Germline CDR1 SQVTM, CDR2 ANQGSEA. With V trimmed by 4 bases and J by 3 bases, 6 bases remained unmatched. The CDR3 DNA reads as TGCAGCGTTGGGGACAGGGGGCGCTTGGACACTGAAGCTTTCTTT. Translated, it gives CSVGDRGRLDTEAFF.

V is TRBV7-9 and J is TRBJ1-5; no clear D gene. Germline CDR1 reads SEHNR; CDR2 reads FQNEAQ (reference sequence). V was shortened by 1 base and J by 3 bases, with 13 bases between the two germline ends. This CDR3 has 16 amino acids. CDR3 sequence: CASSLGREADNQPQHF. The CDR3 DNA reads TGTGCCAGCAGCTTAGGGAGGGAGGCAGACAATCAGCCCCAGCATTTT. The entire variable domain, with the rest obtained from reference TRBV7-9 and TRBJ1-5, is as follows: DTGVSQNPRHKITKRGQNVTFRCDPISEHNRLYWYRQTLGQGPEFLTYFQNEAQLEKSRLLSDRFSAERPKGSFSTLEIQRTEQGDSAMYLCASSLGREADNQPQHFGDGTRLSIL.

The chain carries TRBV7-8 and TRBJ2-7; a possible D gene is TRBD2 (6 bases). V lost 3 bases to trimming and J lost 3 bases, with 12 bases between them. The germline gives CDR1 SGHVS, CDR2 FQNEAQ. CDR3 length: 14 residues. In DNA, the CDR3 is TGTGCCAGCAGCTTCTGGAGGGTGAGCTACGAGCAGTACTTC. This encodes CASSFWRVSYEQYF.

CDR3 region: CSASNRGGTGELFF. The CDR3, as DNA: TGCAGTGCTAGTAACAGGGGGGGCACCGGGGAGCTGTTTTTT. V gene TRBV20-1 combines with J gene TRBJ2-2; perhaps TRBD1 as D (8 bases). V was clipped by 3 bases and J by 4 bases, with 12 bases between them. CDR1 DFQATT and CDR2 SNEGSKA come from the germline V gene (reference sequence). This CDR3 spans 14 amino acids.

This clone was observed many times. In DNA form, the CDR3 reads TGTGCTAGTGGTAGAACCGGGACAGGGGGCTACAATGAGCAGTTCTTC. Protein product: CASGRTGTGGYNEQFF. The J gene is TRBJ2-1, the V gene TRBV12-5, with 11 bases fitting TRBD1. With 5 bases clipped from V and 3 bases from J, the junction kept 6 bases outside the gene matches. The CDR3 is 16 amino acids. Germline assignment: CDR1 LGHNT and CDR2 FRNRAP. Complete variable domain (other parts from reference TRBV12-5 and TRBJ2-1): DARVTQTPRHKVTEMGQEVTMRCQPILGHNTVFWYRQTMMQGLELLAYFRNRAPLDDSGMPKDRFSAEMPDATLATLKIQPSEPRDSAVYFCASGRTGTGGYNEQFFGPGTRLTVL.

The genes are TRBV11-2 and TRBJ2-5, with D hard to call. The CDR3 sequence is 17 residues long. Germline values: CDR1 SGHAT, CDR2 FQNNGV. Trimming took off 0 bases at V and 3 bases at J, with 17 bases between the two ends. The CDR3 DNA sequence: TGTGCCAGCAGCTTAGATTCTGGCCTCCTCGAGGAAGAGACCCAGTACTTC. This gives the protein CASSLDSGLLEEETQYF.

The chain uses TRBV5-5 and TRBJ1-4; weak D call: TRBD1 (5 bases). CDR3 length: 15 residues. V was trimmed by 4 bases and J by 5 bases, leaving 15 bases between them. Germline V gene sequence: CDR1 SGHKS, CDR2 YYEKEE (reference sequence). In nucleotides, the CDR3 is TGTGCCAGCAGCCCCAGGGAGGGACTGAATGAAAAACTGTTTTTT. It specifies CASSPREGLNEKLFF.

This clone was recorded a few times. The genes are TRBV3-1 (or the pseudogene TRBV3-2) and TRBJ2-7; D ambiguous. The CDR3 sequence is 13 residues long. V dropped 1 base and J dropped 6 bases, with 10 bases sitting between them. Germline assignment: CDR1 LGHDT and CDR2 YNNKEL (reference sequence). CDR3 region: CASSQGRQVEQYF. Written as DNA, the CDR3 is TGTGCCAGCAGCCAAGGAAGGCAGGTCGAGCAGTACTTC.

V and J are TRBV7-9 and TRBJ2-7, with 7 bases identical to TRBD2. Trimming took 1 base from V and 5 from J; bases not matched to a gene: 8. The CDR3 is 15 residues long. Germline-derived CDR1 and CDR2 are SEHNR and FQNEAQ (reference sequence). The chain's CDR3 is CASSLGSGGLDEQYF. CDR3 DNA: TGTGCCAGCAGCTTAGGGTCGGGAGGTCTGGACGAGCAGTACTTC. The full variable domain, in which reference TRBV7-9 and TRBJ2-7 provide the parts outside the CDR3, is DTGVSQNPRHKITKRGQNVTFRCDPISEHNRLYWYRQTLGQGPEFLTYFQNEAQLEKSRLLSDRFSAERPKGSFSTLEIQRTEQGDSAMYLCASSLGSGGLDEQYFGPGTRLTVT.

CDR3 sequence: CASSPYISDRGTQYF. CDR3 bases: TGTGCCAGCAGCCCCTATATTTCGGACAGGGGTACGCAGTATTTT. This chain joins TRBV7-2 and TRBJ2-3; 9 bases match TRBD1. This CDR3 comprises 15 residues. V was clipped by 5 bases and J by 8 bases; unmatched bases: 11. Germline V lookup: CDR1 SGHTA, CDR2 FQGNSA.